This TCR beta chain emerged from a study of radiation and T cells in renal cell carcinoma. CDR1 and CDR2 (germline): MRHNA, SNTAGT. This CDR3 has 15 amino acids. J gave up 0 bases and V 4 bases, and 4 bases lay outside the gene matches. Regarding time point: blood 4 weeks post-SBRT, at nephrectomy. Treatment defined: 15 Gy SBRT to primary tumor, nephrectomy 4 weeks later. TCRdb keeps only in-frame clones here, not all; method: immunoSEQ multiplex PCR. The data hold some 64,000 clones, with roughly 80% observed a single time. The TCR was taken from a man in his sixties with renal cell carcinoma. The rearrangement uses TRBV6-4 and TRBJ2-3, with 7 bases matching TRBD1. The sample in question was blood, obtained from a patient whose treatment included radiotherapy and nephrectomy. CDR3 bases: TGTGCCAGCAGTGCTGGACAGGCTAGCACAGATACGCAGTATTTT. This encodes CASSAGQASTDTQYF.